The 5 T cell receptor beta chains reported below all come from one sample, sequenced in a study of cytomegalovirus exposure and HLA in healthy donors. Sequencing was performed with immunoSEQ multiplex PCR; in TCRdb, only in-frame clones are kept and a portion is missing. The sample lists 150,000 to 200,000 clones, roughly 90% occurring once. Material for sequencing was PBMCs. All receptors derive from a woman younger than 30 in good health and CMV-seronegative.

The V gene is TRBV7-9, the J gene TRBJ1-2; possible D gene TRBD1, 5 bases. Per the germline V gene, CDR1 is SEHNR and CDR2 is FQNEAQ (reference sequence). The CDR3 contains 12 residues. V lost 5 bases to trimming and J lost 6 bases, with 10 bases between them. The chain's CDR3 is CASSPLGHGYTF. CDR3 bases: TGTGCCAGCAGCCCCCTGGGGCATGGCTACACCTTC. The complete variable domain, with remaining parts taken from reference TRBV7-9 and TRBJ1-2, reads DTGVSQNPRHKITKRGQNVTFRCDPISEHNRLYWYRQTLGQGPEFLTYFQNEAQLEKSRLLSDRFSAERPKGSFSTLEIQRTEQGDSAMYLCASSPLGHGYTFGSGTRLTVV.

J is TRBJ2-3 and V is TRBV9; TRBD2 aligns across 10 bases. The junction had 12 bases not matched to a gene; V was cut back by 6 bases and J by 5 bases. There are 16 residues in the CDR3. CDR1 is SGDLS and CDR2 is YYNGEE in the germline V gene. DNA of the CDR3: TGTGCCAGCACGCCCCAGGGGGCTAGCGGGGGAGATACGCAGTATTTT. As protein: CASTPQGASGGDTQYF.

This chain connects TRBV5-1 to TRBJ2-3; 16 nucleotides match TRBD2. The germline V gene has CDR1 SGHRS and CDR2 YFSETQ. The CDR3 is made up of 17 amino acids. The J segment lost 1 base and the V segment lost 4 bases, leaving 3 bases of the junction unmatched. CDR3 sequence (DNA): TGCGCCAGCAGCGCGGGACTAGCGGGAGGGGGCACAGATACGCAGTATTTT. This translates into CASSAGLAGGGTDTQYF.

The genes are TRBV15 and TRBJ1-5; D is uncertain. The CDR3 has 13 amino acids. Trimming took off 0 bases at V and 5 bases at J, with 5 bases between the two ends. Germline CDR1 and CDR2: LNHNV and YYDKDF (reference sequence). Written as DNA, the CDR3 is TGTGCCACCAGCAGAGAGGCCGATCAGCCCCAGCATTTT. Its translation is CATSREADQPQHF.

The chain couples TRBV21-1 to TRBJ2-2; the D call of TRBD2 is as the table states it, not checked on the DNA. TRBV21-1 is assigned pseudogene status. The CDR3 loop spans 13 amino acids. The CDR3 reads CASRRECAGELFF. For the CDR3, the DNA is TGTGCCAGCAGGCGGGAGTGCGCCGGGGAGCTGTTTTTT.